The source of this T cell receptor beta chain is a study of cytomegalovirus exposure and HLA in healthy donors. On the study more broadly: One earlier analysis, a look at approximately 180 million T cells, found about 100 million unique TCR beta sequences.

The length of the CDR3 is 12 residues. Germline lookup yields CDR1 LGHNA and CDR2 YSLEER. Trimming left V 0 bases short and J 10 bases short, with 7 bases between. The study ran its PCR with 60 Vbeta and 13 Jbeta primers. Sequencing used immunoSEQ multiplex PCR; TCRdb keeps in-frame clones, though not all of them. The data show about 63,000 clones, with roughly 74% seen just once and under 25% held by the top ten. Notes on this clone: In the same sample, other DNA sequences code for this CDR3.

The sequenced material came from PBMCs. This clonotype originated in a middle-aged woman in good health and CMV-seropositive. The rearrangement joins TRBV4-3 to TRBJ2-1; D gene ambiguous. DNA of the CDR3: TGCGCCAGCAGCCAAGATCGAGGAGAGCAGTTCTTC. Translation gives CASSQDRGEQFF.